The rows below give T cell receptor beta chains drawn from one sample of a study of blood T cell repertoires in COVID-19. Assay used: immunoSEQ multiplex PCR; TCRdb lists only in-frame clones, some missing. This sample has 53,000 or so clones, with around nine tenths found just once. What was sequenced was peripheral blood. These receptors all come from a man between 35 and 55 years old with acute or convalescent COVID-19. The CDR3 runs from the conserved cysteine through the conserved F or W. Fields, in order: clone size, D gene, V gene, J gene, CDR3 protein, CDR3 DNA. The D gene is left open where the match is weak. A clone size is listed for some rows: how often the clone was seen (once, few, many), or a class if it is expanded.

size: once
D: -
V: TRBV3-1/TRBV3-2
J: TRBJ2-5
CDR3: CASSPTMYRRATETQYF
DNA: TGTGCCAGCAGCCCTACAATGTACAGGAGGGCCACGGAGACCCAGTACTTC

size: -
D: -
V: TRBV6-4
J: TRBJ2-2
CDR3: CASSAGDTGELFF
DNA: TGTGCCAGCAGTGCGGGAGACACCGGGGAGCTGTTTTTT

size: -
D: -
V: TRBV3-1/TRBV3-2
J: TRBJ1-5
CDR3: CASSQGANQPQHF
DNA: TGTGCCAGCAGCCAAGGGGCCAATCAGCCCCAGCATTTT

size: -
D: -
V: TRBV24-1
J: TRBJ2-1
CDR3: CATSAGRDSQGSYNEQFF
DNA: TGTGCCACCAGTGCCGGACGGGACTCCCAAGGGTCCTACAATGAGCAGTTCTTC

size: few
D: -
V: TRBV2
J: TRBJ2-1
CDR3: CASSERLVNEQFF
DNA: TGTGCCAGCAGTGAAAGACTCGTTAATGAGCAGTTCTTC

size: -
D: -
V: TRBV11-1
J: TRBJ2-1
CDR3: CASSYSSSYNEQFF
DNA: TGTGCCAGCAGCTATTCTAGCTCCTACAATGAGCAGTTCTTC

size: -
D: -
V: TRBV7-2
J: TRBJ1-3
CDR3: CASSRRGSGNTIYF
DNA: TGTGCCAGCAGCCGCCGGGGTTCCGGAAACACCATATATTTT

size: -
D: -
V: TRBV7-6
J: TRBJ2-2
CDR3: CASSLGETGELFF
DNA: TGTGCCAGCAGCTTAGGAGAAACCGGGGAGCTGTTTTTT

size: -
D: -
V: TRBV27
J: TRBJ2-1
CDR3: CASSLAGYNEQFF
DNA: TGTGCCAGCAGTCTCGCGGGGTACAATGAGCAGTTCTTC

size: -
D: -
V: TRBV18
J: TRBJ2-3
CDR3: CASSPVSGASTDTQYF
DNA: TGTGCCAGCTCACCAGTGAGCGGAGCTAGCACAGATACGCAGTATTTT

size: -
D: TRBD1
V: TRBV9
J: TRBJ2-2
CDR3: CASSLWDRATGELFF
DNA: TGTGCCAGCAGCTTATGGGACAGGGCCACCGGGGAGCTGTTTTTT

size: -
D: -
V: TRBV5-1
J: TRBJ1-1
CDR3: CASKQGSRAFF
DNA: TGCGCCAGCAAACAGGGATCACGTGCTTTCTTT